The 25 T cell receptor beta chains reported below all come from one sample, sequenced in a study of early T cells in non-severe SARS-CoV-2 infection. TCRdb used MiXCR to reprocess the 5' RACE reads, holding one entry per CDR3 protein. Of around 60,000 distinct CDR3 sequences listed, around 12% were seen once; the top ten hold 4% to 4.5%. The sequenced sample was whole blood. These receptors were collected from an adult who was a healthcare worker with PCR-confirmed SARS-CoV-2 infection or an uninfected control (not recorded which).

The V call is TRBV7-6, the J call TRBJ2-3, with D perhaps TRBD1 (6 bases). The length of the CDR3 is 16 residues. Germline assignment: CDR1 SGHVS and CDR2 FNYEAQ. Trimming left V 1 base short and J 2 bases short, with 13 bases between. This CDR3 is CASSLGIRDNTDTQYF. In nucleotides, the CDR3 is TGTGCCAGCAGCTTAGGGATCCGGGACAACACAGATACGCAGTATTTT.

This clonotype was observed at least ten times. The rearrangement joins TRBV7-9 to TRBJ2-1, with 12 bases that match TRBD1. The ends lost 5 bases at V and 13 bases at J; junction bases unmatched: 12. There are 15 residues in the CDR3. Per the germline V gene, CDR1 is SEHNR and CDR2 is FQNEAQ (reference sequence). CDR3 sequence: CASSVTGTGGSPQFF. Here the CDR3 DNA reads TGTGCCAGCAGCGTCACCGGGACAGGGGGCTCCCCCCAGTTCTTC. Using reference TRBV7-9 and TRBJ2-1 for the parts outside the CDR3, the full variable domain is DTGVSQNPRHKITKRGQNVTFRCDPISEHNRLYWYRQTLGQGPEFLTYFQNEAQLEKSRLLSDRFSAERPKGSFSTLEIQRTEQGDSAMYLCASSVTGTGGSPQFFGPGTRLTVL.

This clonotype is medium-sized by share. The gene calls are TRBV12-3 or TRBV12-4 and TRBJ1-1; a possible D gene is TRBD1 (5 bases). The CDR3 is 14 residues long. The V and J ends lost 6 bases and 6 bases respectively, with 17 bases between them. The CDR3 DNA reads TGTGCCAGCAGCCACGGGTGGGGGGAGGCTGAAGCTTTCTTT. This gives the protein CASSHGWGEAEAFF.

The chain employs TRBV3-1 and TRBJ2-3; TRBD2 matches 9 bases. Trimming at V came to 1 base and at J to 8 bases, leaving 10 bases not matched to a gene. The CDR3 extends over 16 amino acids. Germline assignment: CDR1 LGHDT and CDR2 YNNKEL (reference sequence). The CDR3 reads CASSQGGGRALGTQYF. The CDR3 nucleotides are TGTGCCAGCAGCCAAGGAGGCGGGAGGGCCCTCGGTACGCAGTATTTT.

The chain is built from TRBV11-2 and TRBJ1-5; D call uncertain. Per the germline V gene, CDR1 is SGHAT and CDR2 is FQNNGV. This CDR3 comprises 13 residues. The V gene lost 5 bases and the J gene lost 7 bases, with 12 bases spanning the gap. CDR3 residues: CASSTSLGQPQHF. CDR3 sequence (DNA): TGTGCCAGCAGCACAAGTTTGGGCCAGCCCCAGCATTTT.

This clonotype was seen a handful of times. V and J are TRBV2 and TRBJ2-5; no clear D. CDR1 SNHLY and CDR2 FYNNEI come from the germline V gene. The CDR3 sequence is 12 residues long. Trimming cost V 4 bases and J 4 bases, with 7 bases left between them. The CDR3, as DNA: TGTGCCAGCAGTGTCTCCCGAGAGACCCAGTACTTC. Protein: CASSVSRETQYF.

This clonotype was counted at least ten times. The rearrangement joins TRBV5-1 to TRBJ1-1, with D hard to call. Trimming took 1 base from V and 3 from J, leaving 10 bases between them. Germline V lookup: CDR1 SGHRS, CDR2 YFSETQ. This CDR3 comprises 14 residues. The CDR3: CASSLRDPDTEAFF. For the CDR3, the DNA is TGCGCCAGCAGCTTGAGGGATCCGGACACTGAAGCTTTCTTT.

This clonotype showed up just a few times. This chain joins TRBV12-3 or TRBV12-4 and TRBJ1-1; TRBD1 matches at 10 bases. The CDR3 sequence is 16 residues long. The ends lost 6 bases at V and 8 bases at J; junction bases unmatched: 15. The CDR3 sequence: CASRYRDRGLRIEAFF. The CDR3 DNA reads as TGTGCCAGCAGATACCGGGACAGGGGTCTAAGGATCGAAGCTTTCTTT.

The chain combines TRBV6-5 with TRBJ2-3; unclear D gene. V was trimmed by 7 bases and J by 6 bases, leaving 20 bases between them. The CDR3 consists of 15 residues. Germline V gene sequence: CDR1 MNHEY, CDR2 SVGAGI. The CDR3 reads CASTPGRPRADTQYF. In nucleotides, the CDR3 is TGTGCCAGCACCCCGGGCCGGCCTCGTGCGGATACGCAGTATTTT.

There are many counts of this clonotype. The rearrangement uses TRBV4-3 and TRBJ1-3; 7 bases match TRBD1. The CDR3 contains 15 residues. Germline V gives CDR1 LGHNA, CDR2 YSLEER. J lost 6 bases, V lost 1 base, and 6 bases had no gene match. The CDR3 nucleotides read TGCGCCAGCAGCCAAGTCCAGGGGGAAGAAAACACCATATATTTT. Translation gives CASSQVQGEENTIYF.

This clonotype was seen at least ten times. The chain joins TRBV2 to TRBJ2-1, with 7 bases matching TRBD2. In germline, CDR1 is SNHLY, CDR2 FYNNEI. V was clipped by 1 base and J by 5 bases; unmatched bases: 5. The CDR3 spans 15 residues. DNA of the CDR3: TGTGCCAGCAGTGAAGTGGCTAGCGGAAACAATGAGCAGTTCTTC. This codes for CASSEVASGNNEQFF.

Many counts were recorded for this clonotype. The rearrangement uses TRBV7-2 and TRBJ1-1, with no clear D. The CDR3 runs 13 residues. Germline V lookup: CDR1 SGHTA, CDR2 FQGNSA. Trimming stripped 0 bases from V and 3 bases from J, with 5 bases between. As DNA, the CDR3 is TGTGCCAGCAGCTTAGCATCCTACACTGAAGCTTTCTTT. Protein sequence: CASSLASYTEAFF.

CDR3 nucleotides: TGCAGCGTTGAAGAAACCGGGACAGATGACTACGAGCAGTACTTC. Encoded protein: CSVEETGTDDYEQYF. The chain carries TRBV29-1 and TRBJ2-7; 7 bases align to TRBD1. Germline trimming cut 0 bases from V and 3 bases from J; bases unmatched to any gene: 8. In germline, CDR1 is SQVTM, CDR2 ANQGSEA. The CDR3 is 15 residues long.

Worth noting for this clonotype: One junction end disagrees with the germline gene, perhaps due to a read error. The chain joins TRBV6-6 to TRBJ2-7, with 8 positions matching TRBD2. The CDR3 is 16 amino acids. Germline CDR1 is MNHNY and CDR2 is SVGAGI (reference sequence). CDR3 DNA: TGTGCCAGCGGTTATGGGACTAGTTCTTCCTCGGGAGAGCAGTACTTC. This translates into CASGYGTSSSSGEQYF.

The chain couples TRBV20-1 to TRBJ2-7; 7 nucleotides line up with TRBD2. Germline V lookup: CDR1 DFQATT, CDR2 SNEGSKA (reference sequence). The CDR3 is 16 amino acids. Trimming at V came to 5 bases and at J to 2 bases, leaving 15 bases not matched to a gene. The CDR3 is CSAPGRALTPPYEQYF. CDR3 DNA sequence: TGCAGTGCTCCGGGGAGGGCCTTAACCCCGCCCTACGAGCAGTACTTC.

The chain joins TRBV11-2 to TRBJ1-2; D is unclear. Germline assignment: CDR1 SGHAT and CDR2 FQNNGV. This CDR3 spans 11 amino acids. V lost 5 bases to trimming and J lost 5 bases, with 6 bases between them. CDR3 coding DNA: TGTGCCAGCAGCACTAGTTATGGCTACACCTTC. The encoded protein is CASSTSYGYTF.

There are a few counts of this clonotype. V usage is TRBV3-1 and J usage is TRBJ2-5; TRBD1 aligns across 10 bases. Trimming at V came to 1 base and at J to 5 bases, leaving 1 base not matched to a gene. The CDR3 spans 14 residues. CDR1 is LGHDT and CDR2 is YNNKEL in the germline V gene (reference sequence). CDR3 protein: CASSQGTGGETQYF. The DNA of the CDR3 is TGTGCCAGCAGCCAAGGGACAGGGGGGGAGACCCAGTACTTC.

This clonotype was observed a handful of times. V and J are TRBV30 and TRBJ1-2, with TRBD1 as a possible D gene (5 bases). In germline, CDR1 is GTSNPN, CDR2 SVGIG (reference sequence). The V end was cut by 3 bases, the J end by 5 bases, with 19 bases between. The CDR3 length is 15 residues. Here the CDR3 DNA reads TGTGCCTGGAGAGGAACGGGACCCGAGGGATATGGCTACACCTTC. The encoded protein is CAWRGTGPEGYGYTF.

The rearrangement uses TRBV5-1 and TRBJ2-7; 9 nucleotides match TRBD2. The ends lost 1 base at V and 0 bases at J; junction bases unmatched: 5. CDR1 is SGHRS and CDR2 is YFSETQ in the germline V gene. The CDR3 is 16 amino acids. The CDR3 nucleotides read TGCGCCAGCAGCTTGAGGACTAGCGCGAGCTCCTACGAGCAGTACTTC. It codes for CASSLRTSASSYEQYF.

This clonotype has only a few counts. This chain joins TRBV2 and TRBJ2-7; no definite D call. The CDR3 is 15 amino acids. V lost 11 bases and J lost 3, with 23 bases in between. Germline values: CDR1 SNHLY, CDR2 FYNNEI. The CDR3 is CAARQRPSSIYEQYF. The DNA of the CDR3 is TGTGCCGCCCGGCAACGGCCTTCATCGATCTACGAGCAGTACTTC.

The chain carries TRBV19 and TRBJ2-4; 8 bases map to TRBD1. CDR3 length: 16 amino acids. V trimming: 6 bases; J trimming: 2 bases; junction bases outside the gene matches: 9. Germline CDR1 LNHDA, CDR2 SQIVND (reference sequence). The CDR3 bases are TGTGCCAGTAGCTCCAGGGGGCTTACGACCAAAAACATTCAGTACTTC. Its protein is CASSSRGLTTKNIQYF.

Ten or more counts support this clonotype. The chain uses TRBV7-2 and TRBJ2-7, with D hard to call. Trimming shortened V by 1 base and J by 4 bases, and 14 bases separated the two germline ends. The CDR3 consists of 15 residues. CDR1 and CDR2 from the germline V gene are SGHTA and FQGNSA. The CDR3 here is CASSLGVGGEYEQYF. The CDR3 coding sequence is TGTGCCAGCAGCTTAGGAGTGGGTGGGGAATACGAGCAGTACTTC.

This clonotype was observed a handful of times. The genes are TRBV29-1 and TRBJ2-2; D is ambiguous. This CDR3 comprises 12 residues. With 1 base removed from V and 1 base from J, the gap between germline ends came to 1 base. Germline values: CDR1 SQVTM, CDR2 ANQGSEA. In DNA form, the CDR3 reads TGCAGCGTTGAAGGGAACACCGGGGAGCTGTTTTTT. Protein: CSVEGNTGELFF.

This clonotype was counted a few times. This chain links TRBV7-2 with TRBJ2-1; D not certain. There are 13 residues in the CDR3. The V and J ends lost 1 base and 7 bases respectively, with 8 bases between them. CDR1 and CDR2 (germline): SGHTA, FQGNSA. The CDR3: CASSLEGMNEQFF. As DNA, the CDR3 is TGTGCCAGCAGCTTAGAGGGTATGAATGAGCAGTTCTTC.

This clonotype was counted once. J is TRBJ2-2 and V is TRBV29-1; D gene ambiguous. The CDR3 has 11 residues. Germline loops: CDR1 SQVTM, CDR2 ANQGSEA. Trimming removed 4 bases from V and 7 bases from J, with 7 bases in between. In DNA form, the CDR3 reads TGCAGCGTTGGAGACCGCGGGGAGCTGTTTTTT. This codes for CSVGDRGELFF.